Each of the 14 T cell receptor beta chains below was sequenced from the same sample in a study of CD8+CD57+ T cells in acquired aplastic anemia listed by TCRdb under 2018. The patients picked for sequencing were ones in whom flow cytometry had shown an expansion of CD8+CD57+ cells. This sample was sequenced with an Illumina HiSeq 2000. Genomic DNA was used as template for profiling of TCR beta VDJ combinations and CDR3 sequences. TCRdb ran its own pipeline on the public reads, namely fastp trimming at Q25 and MiXCR clone calling, and kept in-frame beta chains. Rows with a matching CDR3 protein are joined into one entry that keeps the most common DNA and genes. The sample records 150,000 to 200,000 distinct CDR3 sequences, around 43% of which are singletons. The top ten clones comprise 2.5% to 4% of the sample. The sequenced sample consisted of sorted CD4+, CD8+, or CD8+CD57+ T cells (not recorded which) from PBMCs. The source of these receptors is a human donor with aplastic anemia.

Ten or more counts support this clonotype. The chain carries TRBV7-2 and TRBJ1-2, with 7 bases identical to TRBD1. V gave up 6 bases and J gave up 8 bases; unmatched junction bases: 9. The CDR3 is 13 amino acids. Germline V gives CDR1 SGHTA, CDR2 FQGNSA. CDR3 in amino acids: CASSRQGSLGYTF. The CDR3 DNA reads as TGTGCCAGCAGTCGACAGGGTTCCCTGGGCTACACCTTC. The full variable domain, rest sourced from reference TRBV7-2 and TRBJ1-2, is GAGVSQSPSNKVTEKGKDVELRCDPISGHTALYWYRQSLGQGLEFLIYFQGNSAPDKSGLPSDRFSAERTGGSVSTLTIQRTQQEDSAVYLCASSRQGSLGYTFGSGTRLTVV.

The V gene is TRBV10-3, the J gene TRBJ2-3; no firm D call. The CDR3 totals 14 residues. V was cut by 4 bases and J by 1 base, with 9 bases left in between. The germline V gene has CDR1 ENHRY and CDR2 SYGVKD. CDR3 sequence reads: CAISVERGTDTQYF. The CDR3 bases are TGTGCCATCAGTGTAGAAAGGGGCACAGATACGCAGTATTTT.

CDR3 sequence (DNA): TGCAGCGGTGCTGGGGGTTCTGGCTACACCTTC. Translation gives CSGAGGSGYTF. The chain joins TRBV29-1 to TRBJ1-2, with a tentative D call TRBD1 (5 bases). Trimming shortened V by 7 bases and J by 7 bases, and 13 bases separated the two germline ends. CDR3 length equals 11 residues. Germline CDR1 SQVTM, CDR2 ANQGSEA.

This clonotype was counted once. The V gene is TRBV7-2, the J gene TRBJ1-1; D gene unclear. The CDR3 length is 9 residues. V dropped 6 bases and J dropped 8 bases, with 4 bases sitting between them. Per germline, CDR1 SGHTA and CDR2 FQGNSA. DNA for the CDR3: TGTGCCAGCAGGGCGGAAGCTTTCTTT. Translated, it gives CASRAEAFF.

This chain uses TRBV20-1 with TRBJ1-1; perhaps TRBD1 as D (6 bases). The ends were cut back, 6 bases at V and 0 bases at J, with 14 bases in the middle. The CDR3 extends over 14 amino acids. CDR1 is DFQATT, CDR2 SNEGSKA, per germline (reference sequence). CDR3 sequence (DNA): TGCAGTGCCCCAAGAGGGGACATGAACACTGAAGCTTTCTTT. Translated, it gives CSAPRGDMNTEAFF.

V and J are TRBV4-2 and TRBJ2-7; D might be TRBD2 (6 bases). Germline assignment: CDR1 LGHNA and CDR2 YNFKEQ. Trimming stripped 1 base from V and 0 bases from J, with 13 bases between. CDR3 size: 16 residues. CDR3 nucleotides: TGTGCCAGCAGCCAAGGGACGGGGGAGGTCTCCTACGAGCAGTACTTC. Its protein product is CASSQGTGEVSYEQYF.

This chain uses TRBV2 with TRBJ2-7; possibly TRBD1 for D (6 bases). The CDR3 has 13 residues. Germline-derived CDR1 and CDR2 are SNHLY and FYNNEI. Trimming took 7 bases from V and 2 from J, leaving 12 bases between them. CDR3 protein: CASNRDRPYEQYF. The CDR3 bases are TGTGCCAGCAATCGCGACAGGCCCTACGAGCAGTACTTC.

The gene calls are TRBV12-3 or TRBV12-4 and TRBJ1-1; D is perhaps TRBD1 (6 bases). CDR3 length: 14 residues. The V end was cut by 6 bases, the J end by 1 base, with 12 bases between. CDR3 protein: CASSLTQGNTEAFF. CDR3 nucleotides: TGTGCCAGCAGCTTGACACAGGGGAACACTGAAGCTTTCTTT.

A word on this clonotype: Lacking the conserved final phenylalanine or tryptophan, this CDR3 likely reflects a read error. V is TRBV7-8 and J is TRBJ2-7; 12 bases are shared with TRBD1. J was trimmed by 7 bases and V by 5 bases; bases with no gene match: 15. Germline-derived CDR1 and CDR2 are SGHVS and FQNEAQ. This CDR3 has 17 amino acids. In DNA, the CDR3 is TGTGCCAGCAGCCACCAAATGTCGGGACAGGGGGCGGGGGAGCAGTACCTC. Protein: CASSHQMSGQGAGEQYL.

This clonotype was seen only once. The CDR3 is CSVGGTANQPQHF. In DNA form, the CDR3 reads TGCAGCGTAGGAGGGACAGCTAATCAGCCCCAGCATTTT. The chain carries TRBV29-1 and TRBJ1-5; 7 bases are a match to TRBD1. The junction had 6 bases not matched to a gene; V was cut back by 6 bases and J by 4 bases. Germline V gene lookup returns CDR1 SQVTM and CDR2 ANQGSEA. The CDR3 extends over 13 amino acids.

V is TRBV7-3 and J is TRBJ2-3; D not resolved. In germline, CDR1 is SGHTA, CDR2 FQGTGA. Between the trimmed V and J ends, which lost 6 bases and 0 bases, there was a span of 7 bases. The CDR3 is made up of 13 amino acids. Written as DNA, the CDR3 is TGTGCCAGCAGAAAACCTAGCACAGATACGCAGTATTTT. It specifies CASRKPSTDTQYF.

The table lists this clonotype with many counts. The chain joins TRBV12-3 or TRBV12-4 to TRBJ2-5; TRBD2 aligns across 11 bases. Trimming removed 6 bases from V and 2 bases from J; junction bases left unmatched: 5. CDR3 length equals 15 residues. CDR3 amino acids: CASSPSGGSQETQYF. The DNA of the CDR3 is TGTGCCAGCAGCCCTAGCGGGGGGTCGCAAGAGACCCAGTACTTC.

There are many counts of this clonotype. This chain links TRBV6-1 with TRBJ2-7; D ambiguous. The V end lost 2 bases, the J end lost 2 bases, and 7 bases lay between the germline ends. The CDR3 is 13 residues long. Germline-derived CDR1 and CDR2 are MNHNS and SASEGT. The CDR3 protein is CASSERGTYEQYV. In nucleotides, the CDR3 is TGTGCCAGCAGTGAACGCGGCACCTACGAGCAGTACGTC.

As to this clonotype: It may be a read error: a sequence one base away is much more abundant. The chain links TRBV7-8 to TRBJ2-5; perhaps TRBD2 as D (6 bases). V was shortened by 5 bases and J by 7 bases, with 11 bases between the two germline ends. CDR3 length equals 12 residues. Germline V gene data show CDR1 as SGHVS and CDR2 as FQNEAQ. In nucleotides, the CDR3 is TGTGCCAGCAGCCCGGTGGGAGGGACCCAGTACTTC. Its translation is CASSPVGGTQYF.